This T cell receptor (beta chain) was recovered during a study of graft-versus-host responses after intestinal transplantation. The germline V and J ends were trimmed by 5 bases and 3 bases, with 14 bases remaining between them. This CDR3 spans 14 amino acids. Germline-derived CDR1 and CDR2 are SEHNR and FQNEAQ (reference sequence). Assay: immunoSEQ multiplex PCR; the TCRdb copy retains only in-frame clones and omits some. This repertoire shows tens of thousands of clones, roughly 95% found once; its top ten account for roughly 1.6%. Study observations and caveats: Allografts of one patient group, those with graft-donor T cell macrochimerism, had high graft-versus-host to host-versus-graft clonal ratios. Recipient marrow showed GvH clones, some seen first in ileum or blood.

With regard to this clone: Its specificity is not known.

The starting material was PBMCs, obtained approximately 350 days after intestinal transplant. The chain couples TRBV7-9 to TRBJ2-7; D may match TRBD1 or TRBD2 (6 bases each). This TCR was recovered from a human patient who received an intestinal transplant, so some T cells may come from the graft donor. The CDR3 reads CASSLTQGLYEQYF. The DNA of the CDR3 is TGTGCCAGCAGCCTCACACAGGGACTCTACGAGCAGTACTTC.